This T cell receptor (beta chain) was recovered during a study of blood T cells in healthy people across ages. Trimming cost V 6 bases and J 5 bases; bases outside gene matches: 11. The CDR3 sequence is 14 residues long. Germline values: CDR1 DFQATT, CDR2 SNEGSKA (reference sequence). This clonotype was found a few times. Together with a sample-barcoded 5' primer, a J-beta primer mix was included in a second PCR lasting about 7 to 12 cycles. TCRdb fed the 5' RACE reads into MiXCR, producing one record per CDR3 protein. Of about 680,000 distinct CDR3 sequences in the sample, about 52% were seen once. The gene calls are TRBV20-1 and TRBJ2-5; 8 bases fit TRBD2. Material: blood. This receptor was obtained from a woman in her fifties or sixties in good health. CDR3 in amino acids: CSALQKREPETQYF. In DNA form, the CDR3 reads TGCAGTGCACTCCAAAAGCGGGAGCCCGAGACCCAGTACTTC.